This T cell receptor (beta chain) was sequenced for a study of cytomegalovirus exposure and HLA in healthy donors (dated by TCRdb to 2016 to 2017). Some background on the complete study: According to an earlier analysis of 550 to 700 of the donors, about 180 million T cells yielded approximately 120 million unique TCR beta sequences and roughly 280 Gb of sequence data. A few DR-DQ haplotypes were treated as single units for association and clustering because of strong linkage in the cohort. A later genetic analysis took genome-wide SNP genotypes for about three fifths of the 666 donors and used that subset as a discovery cohort. In an earlier analysis of roughly 600 of the donors, high-throughput TCR beta sequencing was used to judge whether each TCR beta V gene segment behaved as functional or pseudogenic. Of the roughly 410 genotyped donors, roughly 76% were placed in the genetic ancestry cluster associated with self-reported Caucasian donors. Donor age, sex, ethnicity and CMV serostatus were compiled alongside the repertoire data. To predict cytomegalovirus infection status, the study brought together high-throughput TCR immunosequencing, statistical association of individual TCRs with disease status, and machine learning. Every repertoire in the discovery cohort had been generated on one and the same sequencing platform. The study aimed to test whether signatures of past pathogen exposure could be identified by cataloging public T cell receptors. The number of typed donors differed by locus: about 620-640 for A, B, C, DRB1 and DQB1; 500 to 550 for DQA1; around 580 for DPA1; and approximately 450 for DPB1. The study profiled the T cell repertoires of 500 to 800 subjects by immunosequencing and related them to cytomegalovirus serostatus. HLA typing included class I and class II loci at four-digit resolution. To study patterns of TCR occurrence, a later analysis re-analyzed previously published TCR beta repertoires from around 660 donors and added high-resolution HLA genotyping. A separate validation cohort of more than 100 different subjects was used in addition to the approximately 640-subject first cohort. Rather than using new phenotypic data, the later analysis identified candidate immune exposures from TCR beta sequences and from how often those sequences occurred across donors. Roughly 300 gigabases of sequencing data and roughly 81 million unique TCR sequences made up an early release that covered approximately 700 HLA-typed donors. Among some 400 genotyped donors of the cohort, an average of roughly 230,000 unique TCR beta nucleotide sequences was sequenced per donor, of which about 18% were non-productive. Beyond this particular receptor, the publication reports: A later genetic analysis reported fewer N-insertions in productive TCRs among donors in an Asian-associated ancestry cluster than the roughly 700-donor mean. In a later analysis, most CMV-associated TCR beta chains were found to appear HLA-restricted, with HLA associations seemingly driven largely by CMV exposure. At a false discovery rate of 0.05, a later analysis linked under 20,000 TCR beta sequences to specific HLA alleles. It was suggested by the authors that the approach could potentially be generalized to other disease states and immunological phenotypes. HLA typing was unavailable for some donors at each locus, so association tests used only the typed subset. Correlated functional status among segregating V segments might be attributable to linkage disequilibrium, but an unknown experimental factor could not be ruled out. Only TCR beta chains were sequenced in this cohort, and the absence of alpha or paired-chain data limited detectable features. A further reported finding was that TCR beta sequences accurately predicted the HLA-A and HLA-B alleles for most subjects in the first cohort. The classifier was reported to diagnose cytomegalovirus status with high specificity and sensitivity in both the original cohort and the validation cohort. In vitro tests confirmed that three of the cytomegalovirus-associated TCR beta chains recognize cytomegalovirus antigens. Most TCR sequences were seen in very few donors, while some public TCRs were found in many individuals. A later genetic analysis associated a missense DCLRE1C variant with V-gene and J-gene trimming of TCR beta chains, and an independent cohort replicated the association. When HLA alleles, especially DR and DQ, strongly co-occurred, TCR associations were difficult to assign to individual alleles. In an earlier analysis of approximately 590 of the donors, most TCR beta V segments appeared in productive rearrangements about 87% or about 30% of the time, broadly matching IMGT annotations. Because counts were too low, 15 to 20 rarely observed V segments, including chromosome 9 orphons, were excluded from the earlier analysis of some 590 of the donors. CMV serostatus was the only immune exposure information available for the cohort. Because the 87-base-pair reads could not distinguish some IMGT-functional V segments, including TRBV6-2 and TRBV6-3, those segments were excluded. In a later analysis, several top co-occurrence clusters were reported to appear linked to parvovirus B19, influenza, CMV and Epstein-Barr virus. A cluster of highly shared sequence variants was judged likely to be a technical artifact of the sequencing pipeline. According to a later analysis, TCR association rates differed among HLA loci, with DRB1 alleles showing the most associated TCRs and HLA-C alleles showing the fewest. Presence/absence analyses assumed roughly uniform sequencing depth across donors, an assumption that may not hold. In the study, some 160 TCR beta chains were listed as associated with cytomegalovirus. Compared with equally common non-associated chains, HLA-associated TCR beta chains in a later analysis were more clonally expanded and had lower generation probabilities.

The cohort was made up of several hundred healthy bone marrow donors. At the time of sampling, all cohort members were nominally healthy, though unrecorded immune exposures were likely present. The donor was CMV seronegative and belonged to the group of over 350 seronegative cohort members. Every donor gave a peripheral blood sample, and the peripheral blood mononuclear cells from that sample were used for TCR beta sequencing. The Qiagen DNeasy Blood Extraction Kit was used to extract genomic DNA from the blood cell samples. Comment on this clone: Its antigen is not yet known. Within one base of it there is no much larger clone, and no base qualities were kept.

The CDR3 starts with the cysteine, ends with the phenylalanine, and has 15 residues. The read is trimmed to its CDR3 DNA, 45 bases read in frame from base 1. The junction carries 11 bases between V and J, which are trimmed by 3 bases and 3 bases respectively. The germline V gene sets CDR1 to SGHAT and CDR2 to FQNNGV. The library was built by means of the immunoSEQ multiplex PCR assay. The multiplex PCR relied on a mix of 60 forward primers for TCR Vbeta segments and 13 reverse primers for TCR Jbeta segments. A multiplex PCR assay on genomic DNA amplified the CDR3 region of rearranged TCR beta genes. The Illumina HiSeq System was used to sequence the amplified TCR beta libraries as 87-base-pair reads. The authors' pipeline ran thus. Across the 500 to 750 repertoires, a later analysis counted some 80 million unique TCR beta chains, 9 million to 14 million of which were shared by at least two donors. Raw reads were error-corrected and collapsed into unique sequences by a nearest-neighbor algorithm in which closely related sequences were merged to remove PCR and sequencing errors. V, D and J gene segments were assigned by aligning CDR3 sequences to IMGT reference sequences. For a sequence to be retained, a match of at least six nucleotides was required to both a V gene segment and a J gene segment. A rearrangement was called productive if the CDR3 had no stop codons and remained in frame with V and J, and every other rearrangement was called non-productive. CDR3 was defined by IMGT convention, running from the second conserved V-encoded cysteine to the conserved J-encoded phenylalanine. Sequences without an unambiguous match to a single V gene segment were excluded from the earlier analysis of 500 to 700 of the donors. An earlier analysis of a few hundred of the donors called V segments functional above 56.7% productive rearrangements and segregating when the between-donor standard deviation exceeded 5%. A statistical classification framework was built for diagnosing cytomegalovirus status from the catalog of TCR beta chain sequences. In a later analysis, TCR nucleotide sequences were compared against IMGT/GENE-DB human TR gene sequences so that V and J genes could be assigned. Using the TCRdist pipeline, a later analysis assigned CDR3 sequences along with most-parsimonious VDJ recombination scenarios. In a later analysis, each TCR beta chain was defined by its CDR3 amino acid sequence together with its V-gene family, and reads without a unique V-gene family were excluded. To address suspected cross-contamination and a sequencing artifact, a later analysis removed over 500 highly shared, low-generation-probability nucleotide sequences. A later analysis calculated a clonal expansion index for each public chain from normalized within-repertoire ranks of inferred template counts. In a later analysis, generation probabilities were computed with a VDJ recombination model fitted to out-of-frame rearrangements, and the resulting probabilities were checked against IGoR. A later analysis scored TCR-TCR, TCR-HLA and TCR-CMV co-occurrence with hypergeometric tests, applying a repertoire-size bias correction to TCR pairs. In a later analysis, false discovery rates were estimated by permuting HLA or CMV assignments 20 times. In a later analysis, co-occurring TCRs were grouped with DBSCAN, and TCRdist sequence similarity was added when clustering was performed within HLA-allele-positive subsets. Co-occurrence clustering excluded repertoires with fewer than 30,000 or more than 120,000 public chains, plus five with anomalous nucleotide sharing. Here the immuneACCESS table is served through TCRdb, limited to in-frame sequences with V and J called. Missing clones are a known gap in these copies; in checked studies unresolved V genes cover under half, and the rest lacks a known reason. From that table come the V and J calls and clone size; the DNA was used to work out D and trimming. The sample includes 100,000 to 150,000 clones, with around 80% observed a single time. Of the sample, 1.8% falls within the top ten clones.

Sequenced material: PBMCs. The clonotype originates from a woman in her forties or fifties in good health and CMV-seronegative. The chain employs TRBV11-2 and TRBJ2-2; the best D guess is TRBD2, with 5 bases matching. The DNA sequence is as follows: TGTGCCAGCAGCTTCGCGAAGGGAGACACCGGGGAGCTGTTTTTT. Translated, this gives CASSFAKGDTGELFF.